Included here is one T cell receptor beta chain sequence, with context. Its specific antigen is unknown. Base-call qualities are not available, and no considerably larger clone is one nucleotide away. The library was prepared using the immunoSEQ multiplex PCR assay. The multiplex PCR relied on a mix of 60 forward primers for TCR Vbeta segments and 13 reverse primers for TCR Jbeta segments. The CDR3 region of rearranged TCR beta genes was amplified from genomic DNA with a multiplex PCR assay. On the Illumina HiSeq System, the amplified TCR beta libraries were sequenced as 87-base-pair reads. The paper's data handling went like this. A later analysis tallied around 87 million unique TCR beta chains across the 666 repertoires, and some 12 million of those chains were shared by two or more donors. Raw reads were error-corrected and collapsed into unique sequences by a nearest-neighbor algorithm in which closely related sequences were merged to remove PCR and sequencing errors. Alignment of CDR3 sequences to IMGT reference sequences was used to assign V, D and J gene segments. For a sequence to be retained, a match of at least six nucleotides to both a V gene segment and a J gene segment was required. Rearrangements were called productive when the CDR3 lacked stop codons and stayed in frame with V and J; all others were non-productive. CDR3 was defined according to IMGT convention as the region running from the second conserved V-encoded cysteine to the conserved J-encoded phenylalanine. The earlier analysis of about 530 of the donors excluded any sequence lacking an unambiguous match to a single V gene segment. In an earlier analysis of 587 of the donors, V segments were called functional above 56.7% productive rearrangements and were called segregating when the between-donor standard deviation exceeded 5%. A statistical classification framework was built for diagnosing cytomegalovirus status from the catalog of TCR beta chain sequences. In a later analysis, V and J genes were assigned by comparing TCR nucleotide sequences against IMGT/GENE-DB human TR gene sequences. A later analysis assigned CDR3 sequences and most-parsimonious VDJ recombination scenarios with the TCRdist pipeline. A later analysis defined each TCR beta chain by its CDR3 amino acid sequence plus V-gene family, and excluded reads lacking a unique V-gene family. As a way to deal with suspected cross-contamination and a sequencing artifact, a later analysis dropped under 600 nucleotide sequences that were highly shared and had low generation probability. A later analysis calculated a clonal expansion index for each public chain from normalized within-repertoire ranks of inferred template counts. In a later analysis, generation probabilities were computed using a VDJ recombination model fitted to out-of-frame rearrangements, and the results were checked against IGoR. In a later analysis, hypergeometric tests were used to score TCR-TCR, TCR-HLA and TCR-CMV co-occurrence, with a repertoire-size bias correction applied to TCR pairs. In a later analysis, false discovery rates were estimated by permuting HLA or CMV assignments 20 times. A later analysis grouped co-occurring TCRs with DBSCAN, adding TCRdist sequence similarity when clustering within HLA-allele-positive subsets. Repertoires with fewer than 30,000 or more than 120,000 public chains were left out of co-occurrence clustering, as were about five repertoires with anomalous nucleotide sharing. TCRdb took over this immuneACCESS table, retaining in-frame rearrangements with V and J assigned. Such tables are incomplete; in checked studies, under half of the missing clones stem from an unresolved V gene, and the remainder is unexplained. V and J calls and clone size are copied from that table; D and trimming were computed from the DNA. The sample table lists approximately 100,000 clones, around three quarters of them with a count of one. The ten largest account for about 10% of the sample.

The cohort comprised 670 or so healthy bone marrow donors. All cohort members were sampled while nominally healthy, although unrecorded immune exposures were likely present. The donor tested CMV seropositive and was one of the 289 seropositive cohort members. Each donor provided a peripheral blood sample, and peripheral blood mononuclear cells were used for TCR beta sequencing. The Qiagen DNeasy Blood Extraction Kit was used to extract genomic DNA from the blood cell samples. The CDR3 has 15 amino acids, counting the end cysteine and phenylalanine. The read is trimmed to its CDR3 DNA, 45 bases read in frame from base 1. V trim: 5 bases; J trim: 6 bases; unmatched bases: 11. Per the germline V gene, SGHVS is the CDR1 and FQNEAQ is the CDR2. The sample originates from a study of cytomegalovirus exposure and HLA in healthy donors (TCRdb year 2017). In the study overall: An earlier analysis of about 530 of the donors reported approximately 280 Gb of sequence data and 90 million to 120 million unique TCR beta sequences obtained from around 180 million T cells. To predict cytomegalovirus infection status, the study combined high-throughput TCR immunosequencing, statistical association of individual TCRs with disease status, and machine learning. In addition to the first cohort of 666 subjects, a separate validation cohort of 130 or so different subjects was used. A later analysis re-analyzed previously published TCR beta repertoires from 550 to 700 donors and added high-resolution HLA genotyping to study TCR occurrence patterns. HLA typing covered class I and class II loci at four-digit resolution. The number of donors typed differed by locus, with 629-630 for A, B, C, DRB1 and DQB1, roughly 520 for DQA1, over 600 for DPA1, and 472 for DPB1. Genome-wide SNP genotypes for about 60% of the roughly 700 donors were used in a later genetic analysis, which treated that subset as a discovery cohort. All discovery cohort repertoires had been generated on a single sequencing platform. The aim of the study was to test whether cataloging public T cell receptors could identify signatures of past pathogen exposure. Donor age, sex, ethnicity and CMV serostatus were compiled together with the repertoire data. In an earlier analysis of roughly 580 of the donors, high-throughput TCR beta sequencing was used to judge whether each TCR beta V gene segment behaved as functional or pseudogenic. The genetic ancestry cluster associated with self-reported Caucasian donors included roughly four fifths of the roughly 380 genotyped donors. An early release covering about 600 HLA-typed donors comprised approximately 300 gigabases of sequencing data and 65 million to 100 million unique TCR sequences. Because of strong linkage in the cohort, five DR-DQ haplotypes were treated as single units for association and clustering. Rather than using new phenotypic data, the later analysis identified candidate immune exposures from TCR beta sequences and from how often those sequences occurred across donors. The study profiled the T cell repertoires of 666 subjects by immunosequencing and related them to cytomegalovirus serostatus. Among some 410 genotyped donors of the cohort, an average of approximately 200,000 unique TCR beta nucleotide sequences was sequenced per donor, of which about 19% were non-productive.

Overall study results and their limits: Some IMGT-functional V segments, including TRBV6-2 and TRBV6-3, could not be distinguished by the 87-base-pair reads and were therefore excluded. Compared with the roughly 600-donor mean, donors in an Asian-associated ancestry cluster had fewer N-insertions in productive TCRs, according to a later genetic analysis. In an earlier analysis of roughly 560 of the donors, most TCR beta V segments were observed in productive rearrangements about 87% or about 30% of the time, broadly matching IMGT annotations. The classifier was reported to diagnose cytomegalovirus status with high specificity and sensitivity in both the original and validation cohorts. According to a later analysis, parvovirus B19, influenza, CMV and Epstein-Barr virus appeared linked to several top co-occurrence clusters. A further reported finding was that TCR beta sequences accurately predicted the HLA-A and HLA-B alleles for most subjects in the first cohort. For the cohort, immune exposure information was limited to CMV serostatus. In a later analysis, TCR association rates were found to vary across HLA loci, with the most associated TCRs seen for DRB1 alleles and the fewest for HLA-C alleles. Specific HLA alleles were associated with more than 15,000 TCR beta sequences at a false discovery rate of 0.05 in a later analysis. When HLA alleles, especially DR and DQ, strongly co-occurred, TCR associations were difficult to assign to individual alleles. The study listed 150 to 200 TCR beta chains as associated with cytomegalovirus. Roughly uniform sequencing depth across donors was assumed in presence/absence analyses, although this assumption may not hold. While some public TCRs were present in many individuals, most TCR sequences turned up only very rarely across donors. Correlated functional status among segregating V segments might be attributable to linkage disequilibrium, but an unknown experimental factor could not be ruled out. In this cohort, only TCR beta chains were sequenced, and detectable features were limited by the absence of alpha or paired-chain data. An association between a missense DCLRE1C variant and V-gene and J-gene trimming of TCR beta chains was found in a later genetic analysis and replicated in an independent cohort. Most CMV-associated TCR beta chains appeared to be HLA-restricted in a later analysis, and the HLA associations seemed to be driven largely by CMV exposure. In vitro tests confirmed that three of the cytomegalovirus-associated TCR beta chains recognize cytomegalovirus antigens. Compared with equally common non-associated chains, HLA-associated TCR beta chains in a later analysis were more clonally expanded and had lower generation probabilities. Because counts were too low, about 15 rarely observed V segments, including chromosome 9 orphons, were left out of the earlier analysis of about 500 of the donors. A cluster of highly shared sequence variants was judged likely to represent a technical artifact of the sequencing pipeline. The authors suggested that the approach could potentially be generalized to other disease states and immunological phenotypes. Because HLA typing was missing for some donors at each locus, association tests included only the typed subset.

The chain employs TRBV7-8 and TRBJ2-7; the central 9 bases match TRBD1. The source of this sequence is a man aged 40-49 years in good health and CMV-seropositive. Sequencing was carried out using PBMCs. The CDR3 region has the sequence CASSIPPGQGGEQYF. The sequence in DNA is TGTGCCAGCAGCATCCCACCGGGACAGGGCGGCGAGCAGTACTTC.